This T cell receptor beta chain derives from a study of CD8+CD57+ T cells in acquired aplastic anemia (dated by TCRdb to the late 2010s). Notes on the research overall: Extracted DNA from sorted CD4+ and CD8+ cells averaged about 3 ug, ranging from roughly 0.19 to 27.4 ug. CD8+CD57+ expansion was defined as frequency above the mean frequency observed in healthy subjects. The full study reports these points: Roughly 30 CD8+ CDR3 sequences were found to be shared between patients and controls, but these sequences appeared to be highly expressed in patients and within the immunodominant clones of the patients. Between patients and healthy controls, no significant difference in CD8+ Simpson's diversity was found (P=0.060).

The patients picked for sequencing were ones in whom flow cytometry had shown an expansion of CD8+CD57+ cells. Every patient had severe acquired aplastic anemia, diagnosed using the International Study of Aplastic Anemia and Agranulocytosis and Camitta criteria. Patients had received no therapy at the time of blood sampling. In this study, sorted CD4+ and CD8+ T cells from the blood of healthy subjects and of severe aplastic anemia patients had their TCR repertoires deep-sequenced. In the USA, patient enrollment took place under clinicaltrials.gov protocols 00001620, 01623167, 00001397, 00071045, 00081523 and 00961064. Ficoll-Paque density gradient centrifugation was used to isolate peripheral blood mononuclear cells. Before DNA extraction, CD4+ and CD8+ T cells were sorted by FACS or by magnetic beads. Comment on this clonotype: Its antigen is not yet known. Base-call qualities are not available, and no considerably larger clone is one nucleotide away.

Genomic DNA was used as template for profiling of TCR beta VDJ combinations and CDR3 sequences. An Illumina HiSeq 2000 was the platform used for TCR repertoire sequencing. As for the original processing: TRBV/TRBJ rearrangement plots, CDR3 size and DJ length profiles, and Simpson's diversity index were used to assess repertoires. The immunodominant clone was defined as the most abundant DNA sequence in deep sequencing data. CDR3 amino acid sequences were screened for sharing across subjects and compared with published repertoires and the VDJdb database. TCRdb reprocessing: public reads trimmed at Q25 with fastp, clones called with MiXCR, in-frame beta chains kept. Every distinct CDR3 protein forms one entry, paired with its most common genes and DNA. Clone size and V and J calls follow TCRdb, not the original study. The sample yields approximately 190,000 distinct CDR3 sequences; 40% to 55% were counted once. The ten largest clonotypes hold about 9.5% of the sample.

The germline V end is reduced by 4 bases and the J end by 7 bases; junction bases left unmatched: 13. The germline V gene gives CDR1 as SQVTM and CDR2 as ANQGSEA. From the cysteine up to the phenylalanine, the CDR3 has a length of 16 residues. Only CDR3 DNA is held: 48 bases, read in frame from base 1. Here the chain combines TRBV29-1 and TRBJ2-2; TRBD2 matches 9 bases in the middle. The specimen was sorted CD4+, CD8+, or CD8+CD57+ T cells (not recorded which) from PBMCs. This TCR was sampled from a human donor with aplastic anemia. The DNA reads as follows: TGCAGCGTTGCGGATCCCTTGGGACTAGCCGTCGGGGAGCTGTTTTTT. It translates as CSVADPLGLAVGELFF.